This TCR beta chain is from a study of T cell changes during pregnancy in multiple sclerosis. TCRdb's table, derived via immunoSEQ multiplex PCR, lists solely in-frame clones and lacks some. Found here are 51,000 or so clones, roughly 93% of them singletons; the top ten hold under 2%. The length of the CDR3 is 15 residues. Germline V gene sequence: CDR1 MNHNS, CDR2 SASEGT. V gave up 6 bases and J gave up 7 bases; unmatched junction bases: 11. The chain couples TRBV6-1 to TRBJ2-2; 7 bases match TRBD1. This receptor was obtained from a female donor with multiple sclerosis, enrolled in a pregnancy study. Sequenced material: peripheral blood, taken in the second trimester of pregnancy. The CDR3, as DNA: TGTGCCAGCAGAGAGATTGGACAGGCTGGCGGGGAGCTGTTTTTT. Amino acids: CASREIGQAGGELFF.